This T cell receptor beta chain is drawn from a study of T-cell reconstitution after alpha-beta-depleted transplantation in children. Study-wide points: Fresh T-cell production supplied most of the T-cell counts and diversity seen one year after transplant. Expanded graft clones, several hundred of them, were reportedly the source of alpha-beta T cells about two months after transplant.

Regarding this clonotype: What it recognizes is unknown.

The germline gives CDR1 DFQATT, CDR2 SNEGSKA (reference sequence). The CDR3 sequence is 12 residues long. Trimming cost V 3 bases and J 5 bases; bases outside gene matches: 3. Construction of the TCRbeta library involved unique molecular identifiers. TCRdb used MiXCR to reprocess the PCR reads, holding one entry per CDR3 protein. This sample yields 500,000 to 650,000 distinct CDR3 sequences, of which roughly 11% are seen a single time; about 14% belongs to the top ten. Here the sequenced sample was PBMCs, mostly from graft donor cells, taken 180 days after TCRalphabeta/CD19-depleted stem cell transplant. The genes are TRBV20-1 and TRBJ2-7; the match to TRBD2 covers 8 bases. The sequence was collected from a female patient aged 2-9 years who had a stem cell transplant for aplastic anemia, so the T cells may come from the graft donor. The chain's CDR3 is CSASGRADEQYF. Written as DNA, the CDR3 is TGCAGTGCTAGCGGGAGGGCCGACGAGCAGTACTTC.